The clone carrying this T cell receptor (beta chain) appeared a few times. Its matching antigen is unknown. The table came from immunoSEQ multiplex PCR; TCRdb's copy has only in-frame clones and leaves some out. This sample carries under 75,000 clones, 65% to 90% of them seen once, and the ten largest clones take approximately 0.75%. The data were obtained in a study of OX40 agonist ivuxolimab in advanced cancers. On the study more broadly: Among those enrolled, mean age was 60 years (range about 23 to 90) and over 70% were male. Partial responses were achieved by three patients: one hepatocellular carcinoma, two cutaneous melanoma. The study, taken as a whole, reports: Relative to CD4+ cells, CD8+ T cells on average had more expanded clones. Both blood CD4+ and CD8+ T cells showed clonal growth by week 6 at 0.1 to 3.0 mg/kg.

This sequence was found in an adult with an advanced solid tumor such as melanoma, head and neck, liver or kidney cancer. The sample here was CD4+ or CD8+ T cells sorted from blood, taken in a trial of the OX40 agonist ivuxolimab.

This CDR3 is CASRPGVGTGELFF. The CDR3 nucleotides are TGTGCCAGCAGACCAGGGGTTGGGACCGGGGAGCTGTTTTTT. The chain has TRBV7-6 and TRBJ2-2; D is possibly TRBD1 (6 bases). V lost 6 bases and J 5 bases, leaving 13 bases between the germline ends. The CDR3 length is 14 residues. Germline loops: CDR1 SGHVS, CDR2 FNYEAQ.